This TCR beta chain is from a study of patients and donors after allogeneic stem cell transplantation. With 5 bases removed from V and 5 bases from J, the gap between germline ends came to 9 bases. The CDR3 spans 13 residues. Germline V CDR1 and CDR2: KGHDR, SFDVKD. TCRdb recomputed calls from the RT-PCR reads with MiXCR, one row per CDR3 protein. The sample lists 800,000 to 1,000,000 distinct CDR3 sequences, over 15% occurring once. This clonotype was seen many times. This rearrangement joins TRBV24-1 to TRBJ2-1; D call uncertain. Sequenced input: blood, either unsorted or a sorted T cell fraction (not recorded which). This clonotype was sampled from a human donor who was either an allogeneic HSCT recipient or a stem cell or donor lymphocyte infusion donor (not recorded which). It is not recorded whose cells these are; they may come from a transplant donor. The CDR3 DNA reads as TGTGCCACCAGTGCCTCAGTAAACAATGAGCAGTTCTTC. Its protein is CATSASVNNEQFF.